The 8 T cell receptor beta chains presented below share a single source sample, sequenced in a study of CD8 T cells in Susac syndrome. Reverse transcription of about 0.5 to 1 ug RNA was carried out with random hexamers. From the immunoSEQ multiplex PCR reads, TCRdb called clonotypes with MiXCR, one entry per CDR3 protein. The data contain just over 300,000 distinct CDR3 sequences, just over 90% of them singletons. The sample comprised CD4+ T cells from PBMCs. All receptors derive from a human donor with multiple sclerosis.

The V call is TRBV3-1, the J call TRBJ1-1; a weak D match, TRBD1 (5 bases). The CDR3 length is 15 residues. The germline gives CDR1 LGHDT, CDR2 YNNKEL (reference sequence). V was pared by 4 bases and J by 8 bases, with 20 bases between. CDR3 coding DNA: TGTGCCAGCAGCCGAGCGCGTACTTTCACAGGCGAAGCTTTCTTT. Translation gives CASSRARTFTGEAFF. The variable domain in full, with the rest retrieved from reference TRBV3-1 and TRBJ1-1, is DTAVSQTPKYLVTQMGNDKSIKCEQNLGHDTMYWYKQDSKKFLKIMFSYNNKELIINETVPNRFSPKSPDKAHLNLHINSLELGDSAVYFCASSRARTFTGEAFFGQGTRLTVV.

The chain has TRBV12-3 or TRBV12-4 and TRBJ1-2, with 8 bases lining up with TRBD1. With V trimmed by 6 bases and J by 8 bases, 5 bases remained unmatched. The CDR3 runs 12 residues. The CDR3 DNA reads TGTGCCAGCAGGAAGACAGGGGAAGGCTACACCTTC. It encodes CASRKTGEGYTF.

This clonotype was recorded once. J is TRBJ2-3 and V is TRBV28; TRBD2 matches at 8 bases. Germline V gene data show CDR1 as MDHEN and CDR2 as SYDVKM. This CDR3 is 14 amino acids long. V gave up 9 bases and J gave up 2 bases; unmatched junction bases: 7. CDR3 in DNA: TGTGCCAGTGTTACTAGCGGCTTCACAGATACGCAGTATTTT. Translation gives CASVTSGFTDTQYF.

V and J are TRBV19 and TRBJ2-3; D is possibly TRBD2 (6 bases). CDR3 size: 17 residues. V shed 6 bases and J shed 2 bases, with 21 bases lying between them. Germline V gene lookup returns CDR1 LNHDA and CDR2 SQIVND (reference sequence). CDR3 loop: CASSIGGGGTPTDTQYF. The CDR3, as DNA: TGTGCCAGTAGCATCGGCGGCGGCGGGACTCCCACAGATACGCAGTATTTT.

The chain recombines TRBV7-9 with TRBJ2-7; D gene ambiguous. V was cut by 6 bases and J by 3 bases, with 12 bases left in between. CDR3 length: 13 residues. The germline V gene has CDR1 SEHNR and CDR2 FQNEAQ (reference sequence). CDR3 protein: CASRLTDGYEQYF. The CDR3 bases are TGTGCCAGCAGATTGACGGACGGCTACGAGCAGTACTTC.

The chain employs TRBV30 and TRBJ2-3; D is unresolved. CDR3 length: 11 amino acids. Germline V gives CDR1 GTSNPN, CDR2 SVGIG (reference sequence). Trimming stripped 3 bases from V and 5 bases from J, with 6 bases between. CDR3 sequence reads: CAWSALDTQYF. The DNA for the CDR3 is TGTGCCTGGAGCGCGTTAGATACGCAGTATTTT.

The chain couples TRBV6-4 to TRBJ2-1, with D possibly being TRBD2 (5 bases). CDR3 length: 18 residues. The germline CDR1 and CDR2 sequences are MRHNA and SNTAGT. V was trimmed by 6 bases and J by 0 bases, leaving 21 bases between them. CDR3 loop: CASSQSILGGHSYNEQFF. The CDR3 bases are TGTGCCAGCAGCCAGTCTATACTAGGCGGTCACTCCTACAATGAGCAGTTCTTC.

The chain is built from TRBV6-6 and TRBJ1-1; D unresolved. CDR1 is MNHNY, CDR2 SVGAGI, per germline (reference sequence). CDR3 length equals 12 residues. The V gene lost 2 bases and the J gene lost 4 bases, with 5 bases spanning the gap. The CDR3 loop is CASSYVGTEAFF. The CDR3 DNA reads TGTGCCAGCAGTTACGTGGGCACTGAAGCTTTCTTT.